The present entry profiles one TCR beta chain with its context. Germline-derived CDR1 and CDR2 are LGHNA and YSLEER. This CDR3 comprises 17 residues. Unmatched junction bases numbered 8, after V lost 0 bases and J lost 6 bases. This specimen comes from a study of control samples from healthy donors and cancer patients. Repertoires were generated with immunoSEQ multiplex PCR, while TCRdb's copy carries only in-frame clones and drops some. The table shows tens of thousands of clones, with almost 90% occurring only once. The receptor was derived from a man in his 60s with colorectal cancer. This chain connects TRBV4-3 to TRBJ1-2, with 12 bases fitting TRBD1. The sequenced sample was PBMCs. The CDR3: CASSQDPGTGGFNGYTF. The CDR3 DNA is TGCGCCAGCAGCCAAGATCCGGGGACAGGGGGCTTCAATGGCTACACCTTC.